These T cell receptor beta chains were read from a single sample in a study of blood T cell repertoires in COVID-19. Sequencing used immunoSEQ multiplex PCR; TCRdb keeps in-frame clones, though not all of them. The profile covers 200,000 or so clones, with 70% to 90% appearing a single time and over 7% taken by the ten largest. Source material: PBMCs or T cells enriched from blood (not recorded which). These receptors were collected from a woman between 18 and 29 years old who had recovered from COVID-19. CDR3s include the opening cysteine and the closing phenylalanine or tryptophan. A D gene is named only where the DNA matches it firmly. Clone size, where shown, is once, few, many, or a class for clones that have expanded.

v_call	d_call	clone_size	j_call	cdr3_aa	cdr3_nt
TRBV9	-	-	TRBJ1-6	CASSVGWQYNSPLHF	TGTGCCAGCAGCGTAGGTTGGCAGTATAATTCACCCCTCCACTTT
TRBV4-1	-	-	TRBJ2-2	CASSQARGGRNTGELFF	TGCGCCAGCAGCCAAGCTAGGGGGGGTCGGAACACCGGGGAGCTGTTTTTT
TRBV29-1	-	-	TRBJ1-5	CSVPGVLASNQPQHF	TGCAGCGTGCCCGGAGTGTTGGCGAGCAATCAGCCCCAGCATTTT
TRBV6-5	-	-	TRBJ1-1	CAVSSGTPNTEAFF	TGTGCAGTCTCGTCCGGGACACCGAACACTGAAGCTTTCTTT
TRBV9	TRBD2	-	TRBJ2-1	CASSVEGTRYYNEQFF	TGTGCCAGCAGCGTAGAAGGGACTAGATACTACAATGAGCAGTTCTTC
TRBV6-5	-	once	TRBJ2-5	CASSSPTRETQYF	TGTGCCAGCAGTTCCCCCACGAGGGAGACCCAGTACTTC
TRBV6-5	-	-	TRBJ1-2	CASKRDYGYTF	TGTGCCAGCAAGAGAGACTATGGCTACACCTTC
TRBV6-5	TRBD1	-	TRBJ1-3	CASSRTGRDTIYF	TGTGCCAGCAGTCGGACAGGGCGGGACACCATATATTTT
TRBV2	TRBD2	-	TRBJ2-7	CASSSYGGSYEQYF	TGTGCCAGCAGTAGTTACGGGGGGTCTTACGAGCAGTACTTC
TRBV29-1	TRBD1	-	TRBJ1-1	CSVRTGYLIEAFF	TGCAGCGTGCGGACAGGGTATCTTATTGAAGCTTTCTTT
TRBV3-1/TRBV3-2	TRBD1	once	TRBJ1-2	CASSQAGWDRAYYGYTF	TGTGCCAGCAGCCAAGCAGGGTGGGACAGGGCTTACTATGGCTACACCTTC
TRBV6-5	TRBD1	-	TRBJ1-2	CASSSLGTGYGYTF	TGTGCCAGCAGCTCCCTGGGGACAGGGTATGGCTACACCTTC
TRBV30	TRBD1	-	TRBJ2-6	CACSRDSGSGANVLTF	TGTGCCTGTTCCCGGGACAGTGGCTCTGGGGCCAACGTCCTGACTTTC
TRBV9	-	-	TRBJ2-3	CASSVVVSGGTDTQYF	TGTGCCAGCAGCGTAGTAGTTTCCGGGGGTACAGATACGCAGTATTTT
TRBV7-2	TRBD2	once	TRBJ2-3	CASSLDSSGGYTDTQYF	TGTGCCAGCAGCTTAGACTCTAGCGGGGGGTACACAGATACGCAGTATTTT
TRBV30	TRBD1	-	TRBJ1-2	CAWRYLPEGASGYTF	TGTGCCTGGAGATACCTACCGGAGGGGGCGAGTGGCTACACCTTC
TRBV25-1	-	once	TRBJ1-3	CASSRQSSGNTIYF	TGTGCCAGCAGTCGACAGTCCTCTGGAAACACCATATATTTT
TRBV24-1	-	-	TRBJ1-5	CATSDGNSNQPQHF	TGTGCCACCAGTGATGGCAATAGCAATCAGCCCCAGCATTTT
TRBV2	TRBD2	-	TRBJ2-5	CASSRGTSGGGETQYF	TGTGCCAGCAGTAGAGGGACTAGCGGGGGAGGGGAGACCCAGTACTTC
TRBV7-2	TRBD2	-	TRBJ2-3	CASSLLRFLAGGYTDTQYF	TGTGCCAGCAGCTTACTTCGTTTCTTAGCGGGGGGTTACACAGATACGCAGTATTTT